This is a list of T cell receptor beta chains from one sample in a study of beta chain features in type 1 diabetes. Produced via immunoSEQ multiplex PCR; TCRdb's table is partial and in-frame only. The sample has 240,000 or so clones; 25% to 30% are singletons. The sample comprised central memory CD4+ T cells from blood. These receptors all come from a man aged 25 to 40 in good health. Both conserved end residues are part of each CDR3. Each record gives: V gene, CDR3 protein.

V gene: TRBV21-1
CDR3 protein: CASSKNRDEQFF

V gene: TRBV29-1
CDR3 protein: CSAGPGLAGVGQETQYF

V gene: TRBV30
CDR3 protein: CAWSVRTGYWAEQYF

V gene: TRBV5-4
CDR3 protein: CASSPTGTGGLRYQETQYF

V gene: TRBV11-2
CDR3 protein: CASSLDRVRQPQHF

V gene: TRBV5-1
CDR3 protein: CASSGSAQETQYF

V gene: TRBV30
CDR3 protein: CACAKGIRDEQYF

V gene: TRBV7-2
CDR3 protein: CASSLALRDQPQHF

V gene: TRBV9
CDR3 protein: CASSVAERGTDTQYF

V gene: TRBV30
CDR3 protein: CAWRPSSQTQYF

V gene: TRBV18
CDR3 protein: CASSHRGIGTDTQYF

V gene: TRBV6-5
CDR3 protein: CASSSGGEPQHF

V gene: TRBV25-1
CDR3 protein: CASSEYGTDLAKNIQYF

V gene: TRBV20-1
CDR3 protein: CSASTNTEAFF

V gene: TRBV7-2
CDR3 protein: CASSLQAVSNTGELFF

V gene: TRBV30
CDR3 protein: CAWSVGSWGTQETQYF

V gene: TRBV6-5
CDR3 protein: CASSYSATTNEKLFF

V gene: TRBV29-1
CDR3 protein: CSVDTSGRNEQFF

V gene: TRBV29-1
CDR3 protein: CSVTGLAGVPDTQYF

V gene: TRBV30
CDR3 protein: CAWSPRLAGGGEQFF

V gene: TRBV7-9
CDR3 protein: CASSRQVDTQYF

V gene: TRBV28
CDR3 protein: CASSLRDPSQFF

V gene: TRBV28
CDR3 protein: CASSFPGLAGGPLNEQFF

V gene: TRBV7-9
CDR3 protein: CASSSRTGQNIQYF

V gene: TRBV5-4
CDR3 protein: CASSLNFGDEQFF

V gene: TRBV15
CDR3 protein: CIGDPDYEQYF

V gene: TRBV6-1
CDR3 protein: CASSEGDSGNEKLFF

V gene: TRBV5-1
CDR3 protein: CASRAFTDTQYF

V gene: TRBV25-1
CDR3 protein: CAIREWVPYEQYF

V gene: TRBV5-4
CDR3 protein: CASSLDRGNEQFF

V gene: TRBV7-2
CDR3 protein: CASSSRRGGSSYEQYF

V gene: TRBV30
CDR3 protein: CAWREAGGYSGNTIYF

V gene: TRBV28
CDR3 protein: CASSLRQGVRYEQYF

V gene: TRBV9
CDR3 protein: CASSVVTGVYEQFF

V gene: TRBV6-6
CDR3 protein: CARELGFANTGELFF

V gene: TRBV29-1
CDR3 protein: CSGTFGDEQFF